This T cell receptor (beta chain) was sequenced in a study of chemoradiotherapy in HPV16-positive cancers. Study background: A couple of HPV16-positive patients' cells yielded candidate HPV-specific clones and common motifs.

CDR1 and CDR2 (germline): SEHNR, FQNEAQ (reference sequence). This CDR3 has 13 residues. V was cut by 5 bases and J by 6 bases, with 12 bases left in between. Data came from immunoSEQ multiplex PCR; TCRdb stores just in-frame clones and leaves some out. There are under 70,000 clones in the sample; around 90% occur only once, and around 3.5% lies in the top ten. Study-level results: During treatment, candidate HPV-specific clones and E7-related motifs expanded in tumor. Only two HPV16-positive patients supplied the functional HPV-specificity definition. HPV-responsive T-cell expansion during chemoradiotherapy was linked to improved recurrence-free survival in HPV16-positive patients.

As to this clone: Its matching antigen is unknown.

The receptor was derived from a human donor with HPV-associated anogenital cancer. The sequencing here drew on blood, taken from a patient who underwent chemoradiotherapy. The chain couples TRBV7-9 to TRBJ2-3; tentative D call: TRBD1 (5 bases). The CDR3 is CASSQDIPDTQYF. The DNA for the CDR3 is TGTGCCAGCAGCCAGGACATACCGGATACGCAGTATTTT. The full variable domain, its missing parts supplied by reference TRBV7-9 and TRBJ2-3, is DTGVSQNPRHKITKRGQNVTFRCDPISEHNRLYWYRQTLGQGPEFLTYFQNEAQLEKSRLLSDRFSAERPKGSFSTLEIQRTEQGDSAMYLCASSQDIPDTQYFGPGTRLTVL.